This entry lists 26 T cell receptor beta chains sequenced from one sample in a study of shared clonotypes between healthy human individuals. The method was immunoSEQ multiplex PCR; TCRdb's version includes in-frame clones alone and lacks a portion of them. Among more than 2 million clones, around 95% were seen once, and the ten largest hold approximately 0.13%. Sequenced: naive CD4+ T cells sorted from blood. Subset: CD45RA+ positively selected. The receptors derive from a man younger than 35 in good health.

The chain joins TRBV16 to TRBJ1-3; D is perhaps TRBD1 (5 bases). Trimming pared 1 base from V and 3 bases from J, leaving 28 bases between. Germline CDR1 is KGHSY and CDR2 is FQNENV. This CDR3 is built from 21 residues. CDR3 region: CASSQYSSGSFPKPGGNTIYF. The CDR3 region has the DNA TGTGCCAGCAGCCAATACTCGTCAGGGTCATTTCCTAAACCGGGTGGAAACACCATATATTTT.

V is TRBV11-2 and J is TRBJ1-2; D remains ambiguous. Germline V lookup: CDR1 SGHAT, CDR2 FQNNGV. This CDR3 is built from 15 residues. Between the trimmed V and J ends, which lost 5 bases and 2 bases, there was a span of 15 bases. Written as DNA, the CDR3 is TGTGCCAGCAGCGTGACACCGGGAGGCAACTATGGCTACACCTTC. It is translated as CASSVTPGGNYGYTF.

The J gene is TRBJ1-5, the V gene TRBV19; TRBD1 might be the D (5 bases). Trimming cost V 5 bases and J 3 bases, with 17 bases left between them. CDR1 LNHDA and CDR2 SQIVND come from the germline V gene (reference sequence). The CDR3 loop spans 16 amino acids. Here the CDR3 DNA reads TGTGCCAGTAGTGAGAGGGGTTTTATGGACAATCAGCCCCAGCATTTT. Residues: CASSERGFMDNQPQHF. Looking up the rest from reference TRBV19 and TRBJ1-5 gives the full variable domain: DGGITQSPKYLFRKEGQNVTLSCEQNLNHDAMYWYRQDPGQGLRLIYYSQIVNDFQKGDIAEGYSVSREKKESFPLTVTSAQKNPTAFYLCASSERGFMDNQPQHFGDGTRLSIL.

The V and J genes are TRBV6-1 and TRBJ1-1; 7 bases are shared with TRBD1. This CDR3 contains 14 residues. From germline, CDR1 is MNHNS and CDR2 SASEGT. The V and J ends lost 3 bases and 5 bases, in that order; junction bases with no gene match: 6. CDR3 nucleotide sequence: TGTGCCAGCAGTGAGGGACAGAACCCAACTGAAGCTTTCTTT. It specifies CASSEGQNPTEAFF.

This clone was picked up one time. V is TRBV27 and J is TRBJ2-5; D not certain. Trimming removed 5 bases from V and 7 bases from J, with 17 bases in between. CDR3 size: 14 residues. CDR1 MNHEY and CDR2 SMNVEV come from the germline V gene (reference sequence). The CDR3 DNA reads TGTGCCAGCAGTGAAACCTACCTTCAGTCGACCCAGTACTTC. Translating it yields CASSETYLQSTQYF.

The V gene is TRBV19, the J gene TRBJ1-4; D possibly corresponds to TRBD1 (6 bases). V was shortened by 7 bases and J by 4 bases, with 13 bases between the two germline ends. Germline V gene data show CDR1 as LNHDA and CDR2 as SQIVND (reference sequence). The CDR3 spans 14 residues. The CDR3, as DNA: TGTGCCAGTAAAGCCGGGACAATTAATGAAAAACTGTTTTTT. Amino acids: CASKAGTINEKLFF. The complete variable domain, with remaining parts taken from reference TRBV19 and TRBJ1-4, reads DGGITQSPKYLFRKEGQNVTLSCEQNLNHDAMYWYRQDPGQGLRLIYYSQIVNDFQKGDIAEGYSVSREKKESFPLTVTSAQKNPTAFYLCASKAGTINEKLFFGSGTQLSVL.

The V gene is TRBV30, the J gene TRBJ2-7, with TRBD1 matching 12 bases. The V gene's germline CDR1 is GTSNPN and CDR2 SVGIG (reference sequence). The trim removed 3 bases at V and 3 bases at J, leaving 15 bases unmatched. The CDR3 has 18 residues. CDR3: CAWRAKAGTGGNLYEQYF. CDR3 nucleotide sequence: TGTGCCTGGAGGGCAAAGGCCGGGACAGGGGGCAACCTCTACGAGCAGTACTTC.

The genes are TRBV10-2 and TRBJ1-1; 7 bases are shared with TRBD1. The trim removed 8 bases at V and 6 bases at J, leaving 6 bases unmatched. CDR3 length equals 12 residues. The germline V gene has CDR1 WSHSY and CDR2 SAAADI. CDR3 protein: CASVEGAAEAFF. The CDR3 nucleotides are TGCGCCAGCGTGGAGGGGGCAGCTGAAGCTTTCTTT.

This chain joins TRBV7-6 and TRBJ2-7, with TRBD2 matching over 9 bases. Germline CDR1 and CDR2: SGHVS and FNYEAQ. The CDR3 extends over 14 amino acids. The junction had 8 bases not matched to a gene; V was cut back by 4 bases and J by 7 bases. CDR3 DNA: TGTGCCAGCAGCTCCAGCGGGACTAGCTGGGAGCAGTACTTC. This gives the protein CASSSSGTSWEQYF.

The V call is TRBV30, the J call TRBJ1-6; TRBD1 agrees at 10 bases. CDR3 length: 14 amino acids. Germline V lookup: CDR1 GTSNPN, CDR2 SVGIG (reference sequence). V was clipped by 7 bases and J by 6 bases; unmatched bases: 6. CDR3 in DNA: TGTGCCTACACCGGGACAGGGGTTAATTCACCCCTCCACTTT. Its translation: CAYTGTGVNSPLHF.

The chain combines TRBV4-1 with TRBJ1-5; 8 nucleotides match TRBD1. The CDR3 covers 15 residues. Germline V CDR1 and CDR2: MGHRA, YSYEKL. Trimming took 2 bases from V and 6 from J; bases not matched to a gene: 6. CDR3 residues: CASSQMSGGGQPQHF. DNA for the CDR3: TGCGCCAGCAGCCAAATGTCAGGGGGCGGTCAGCCCCAGCATTTT.

The chain combines TRBV9 with TRBJ1-6; D call uncertain. The V gene lost 5 bases and the J gene lost 7 bases, with 16 bases spanning the gap. Germline CDR1 reads SGDLS; CDR2 reads YYNGEE. This CDR3 region has 15 residues. The DNA for the CDR3 is TGTGCCAGCAGGGATAGAAGGGCGAGGAATTCACCCCTCCACTTT. This gives the protein CASRDRRARNSPLHF. Full variable domain (remainder filled in from reference TRBV9 and TRBJ1-6): DSGVTQTPKHLITATGQRVTLRCSPRSGDLSVYWYQQSLDQGLQFLIQYYNGEERAKGNILERFSAQQFPDLHSELNLSSLELGDSALYFCASRDRRARNSPLHFGNGTRLTVT.

The chain uses TRBV4-1 and TRBJ2-1; 7 bases line up with TRBD2. CDR1 is MGHRA, CDR2 YSYEKL, per germline. Germline trimming cut 4 bases from V and 6 bases from J; bases unmatched to any gene: 15. CDR3 length: 17 amino acids. The chain's CDR3 is CASSPQRRRGGSNEQFF. CDR3 DNA sequence: TGCGCCAGCAGCCCCCAACGCAGGAGGGGAGGGTCCAATGAGCAGTTCTTC.

This sequence joins TRBV6-5 and TRBJ2-3, with 7 bases identical to TRBD1. Germline trimming cut 5 bases from V and 6 bases from J; bases unmatched to any gene: 11. The CDR3 extends over 15 amino acids. The germline CDR1 and CDR2 sequences are MNHEY and SVGAGI. CDR3 protein: CASSPQGRKGDTQYF. The DNA of the CDR3 is TGTGCCAGCAGTCCACAGGGGCGAAAAGGGGATACGCAGTATTTT.

The chain has TRBV7-2 and TRBJ2-7; the D gene is possibly TRBD2 (6 bases). With 5 bases removed from V and 6 bases from J, the gap between germline ends came to 14 bases. This CDR3 has 13 amino acids. The germline V gene encodes CDR1 SGHTA and CDR2 FQGNSA. The CDR3 coding sequence is TGTGCCAGCAGCCGCCTTCAGGGAGGCGAGCAGTACTTC. Its translation: CASSRLQGGEQYF. Together with reference TRBV7-2 and TRBJ2-7, the CDR3 gives the full variable domain: GAGVSQSPSNKVTEKGKDVELRCDPISGHTALYWYRQSLGQGLEFLIYFQGNSAPDKSGLPSDRFSAERTGGSVSTLTIQRTQQEDSAVYLCASSRLQGGEQYFGPGTRLTVT.

This sequence joins TRBV18 and TRBJ2-7; 8 nucleotides align to TRBD2. CDR3 length: 16 residues. J was trimmed by 2 bases and V by 3 bases; bases with no gene match: 9. Germline CDR1 KGHSH, CDR2 LQKENI. The CDR3 region is CASSPRRTREAYEQYF. The DNA of the CDR3 is TGTGCCAGCTCACCGCGGCGCACGCGGGAGGCCTACGAGCAGTACTTC. Drawing the rest from reference TRBV18 and TRBJ2-7, the complete variable domain is NAGVMQNPRHLVRRRGQEARLRCSPMKGHSHVYWYRQLPEEGLKFMVYLQKENIIDESGMPKERFSAEFPKEGPSILRIQQVVRGDSAAYFCASSPRRTREAYEQYFGPGTRLTVT.

This chain uses TRBV5-1 with TRBJ2-3; D unresolved. Germline loops: CDR1 SGHRS, CDR2 YFSETQ. V lost 7 bases and J 2 bases, leaving 14 bases between the germline ends. This CDR3 has 14 residues. CDR3 region: CASRQGLTTDTQYF. CDR3 bases: TGCGCCAGCCGCCAAGGGCTCACCACAGATACGCAGTATTTT.

With respect to this clone: The same CDR3 can be traced to other DNA sequences in this sample. The genes are TRBV28 and TRBJ1-2, with a tentative D call TRBD1 (5 bases). V lost 2 bases, J lost 1 base, and 5 bases lay in between. The V gene's germline CDR1 is MDHEN and CDR2 SYDVKM. This CDR3 has 13 amino acids. CDR3 coding DNA: TGTGCCAGCAGTTTAGACAGTAACTATGGCTACACCTTC. Its translation is CASSLDSNYGYTF.

The CDR3 sequence is CAWLPGLAPNEQFF. The CDR3, as DNA: TGTGCCTGGTTACCGGGACTAGCCCCCAATGAGCAGTTCTTC. The chain links TRBV30 to TRBJ2-1; 9 bases agree with TRBD2. Germline-derived CDR1 and CDR2 are GTSNPN and SVGIG (reference sequence). The J segment lost 6 bases and the V segment lost 5 bases, leaving 8 bases of the junction unmatched. The CDR3 totals 14 residues.

As regards this clone: Other DNA sequences in the same sample also yield this CDR3. The chain uses TRBV10-3 and TRBJ2-5; D remains ambiguous. The end of the DNA fits TRBJ2-7 better, so the J call may be wrong. This CDR3 has 15 residues. From germline, CDR1 is ENHRY and CDR2 SYGVKD. The CDR3 DNA is TGTGCCATCAAAGAGGATAGTGGCCAAAGCTACGAGCAGTACTTC. Its translation: CAIKEDSGQSYEQYF.

The V call is TRBV4-1, the J call TRBJ1-4; D not resolved. CDR1 and CDR2 from the germline V gene are MGHRA and YSYEKL. The V end was cut by 3 bases, the J end by 2 bases, with 13 bases between. This CDR3 comprises 16 residues. The CDR3 loop is CASSQAGRSTNEKLFF. For the CDR3, the DNA is TGCGCCAGCAGCCAGGCCGGCCGGTCGACTAATGAAAAACTGTTTTTT.

To note about this clone: This may arise from a read error, as a much more abundant clone is one base away. This CDR3 is missing its conserved last phenylalanine or tryptophan, likely due to a read error. V and J are TRBV10-3 and TRBJ1-6; D might be TRBD1 (5 bases). Germline V gene data show CDR1 as ENHRY and CDR2 as SYGVKD. The CDR3 spans 16 residues. Trimming pared 2 bases from V and 3 bases from J, leaving 11 bases between. The CDR3 loop is CAISESSGIYNSPLHS. CDR3 sequence (DNA): TGTGCCATCAGTGAGAGCTCAGGGATCTATAATTCACCCCTCCACTCT.

The V gene is TRBV10-3, the J gene TRBJ1-6, with a tentative D call TRBD1 (5 bases). The CDR3 has 15 residues. The V gene's germline CDR1 is ENHRY and CDR2 SYGVKD. Trimming shortened V by 4 bases and J by 6 bases, and 13 bases separated the two germline ends. This chain's CDR3 is CAISAAAGPNSPLHF. CDR3 DNA: TGTGCCATCAGTGCGGCGGCAGGGCCTAATTCACCCCTCCACTTT.

The rearrangement joins TRBV25-1 to TRBJ2-5, with D perhaps TRBD1 (5 bases). Germline-derived CDR1 and CDR2 are MGHDK and SYGVNS. V was pared by 3 bases and J by 1 base, with 12 bases between. This CDR3 is built from 15 residues. The CDR3 DNA reads as TGTGCCAGCAGTGACAGGGTCAGTCCCCAAGAGACCCAGTACTTC. Encoded protein: CASSDRVSPQETQYF.

V usage is TRBV30 and J usage is TRBJ2-7; 7 nucleotides line up with TRBD1. From germline, CDR1 is GTSNPN and CDR2 SVGIG (reference sequence). This CDR3 is 14 amino acids long. Trimming took 0 bases from V and 6 from J; bases not matched to a gene: 8. The chain's CDR3 is CAWSVGQGVGEQYF. The CDR3 DNA reads TGTGCCTGGAGTGTCGGGCAGGGGGTCGGCGAGCAGTACTTC.

The chain is built from TRBV5-1 and TRBJ2-7; weak D call: TRBD1 (6 bases). Germline CDR1 SGHRS, CDR2 YFSETQ. V lost 2 bases and J lost 1, with 19 bases in between. This CDR3 spans 17 amino acids. The CDR3 DNA reads TGCGCCAGCAGCTTAGAACCCTACGGACAGATTTCCTACGAGCAGTACTTC. It specifies CASSLEPYGQISYEQYF.